This TCR beta chain came from a study of cytomegalovirus exposure and HLA in healthy donors. This clone was seen only once. The antigen is undetermined. Whole-study results and caveats: A later analysis linked a missense DCLRE1C variant to TCR beta V- and J-gene trimming.

Primers included in the PCR were 60 Vbeta and 13 Jbeta primers. Assay used: immunoSEQ multiplex PCR; TCRdb lists only in-frame clones, some missing. The repertoire has around 190,000 clones, 65% to 90% of them found once; the top ten carry about 2.3%. The TCR comes from a woman between 45 and 60 years old in good health and CMV-seronegative. Sequencing was done on a sample of PBMCs.

CDR3: CASSGGGTANEKLFF. The CDR3 DNA reads TGTGCCAGCAGTGGGGGAGGGACGGCAAATGAAAAACTGTTTTTT. The chain combines TRBV6-1 with TRBJ1-4, with D maybe TRBD1 (5 bases). This CDR3 region has 15 residues. V gave up 4 bases and J gave up 5 bases, with 14 bases separating them. Looked up from germline, CDR1 is MNHNS and CDR2 is SASEGT.